The present TCR beta chain was sequenced within a study of blood T cells in healthy people across ages. CDR1 and CDR2 (germline): SGHVS, FNYEAQ. This CDR3 contains 12 residues. There are a few counts of this clonotype. The junction departs from the called germline gene at one end, perhaps through a read error. The second PCR ran about 6 to 11 cycles with a sample-barcoded 5' primer and J-beta primers. MiXCR, applied by TCRdb to the 5' RACE reads, yields one record per CDR3 protein. Here the sample spans hundreds of thousands of distinct CDR3 sequences, 25% being singletons. These same records also appear under a second study, on T cells of mothers and their children. From that study: Donation came from three healthy Caucasian mothers together with their six children. The M1S primer of the second PCR added sample barcodes and 2-4 random nucleotides. Comparable shaping of TCR recombination output by thymic selection was observed in related and unrelated pairs.

This rearrangement joins TRBV7-6 to TRBJ2-5; D remains unclear. The receptor's source is a boy aged 10-17 years in good health. The source material was blood. CDR3 amino acids: CASSFGQDEQCF. The CDR3 nucleotides are TGTGCCAGCAGCTTCGGTCAGGACGAGCAGTGCTTC.